This T cell receptor (beta chain) appears in the sequencing data of a study of control samples from healthy donors and cancer patients. The method was immunoSEQ multiplex PCR; TCRdb's version includes in-frame clones alone and lacks a portion of them. The profile shows more than 95,000 clones, approximately 95% of them singletons. V shed 4 bases and J 4 bases; nucleotides not matched to a gene: 3. CDR1 and CDR2 from the germline V gene are SNHLY and FYNNEI. CDR3 length equals 15 residues. This rearrangement joins TRBV2 to TRBJ2-7, with 14 bases aligning to TRBD2. Sequencing used blood. The TCR sequence derives from a young man in good health. The CDR3, as DNA: TGTGCCAGCAGTGGACTAGCGGGGGGGAGATACGAGCAGTACTTC. Encoded protein: CASSGLAGGRYEQYF.